This is a list of T cell receptor beta chains from one sample in a study of cytomegalovirus exposure and HLA in healthy donors. Using immunoSEQ multiplex PCR, the repertoire was profiled, and TCRdb retains in-frame clones only, with some absent. The sample comprises 200,000 to 300,000 clones, roughly 89% of which are singletons, and 2% to 3% rests with the top ten. The sequencing sample was made of PBMCs. The receptors were sampled from a man aged 18 to 30 in good health and CMV-seronegative. The CDR3 runs from the conserved cysteine through the conserved F or W. The D gene is left open where the match is weak. The size entry is marked missing in some rows and otherwise reads once, few, many or a size class.

CAGNPGLAATGELFF	TGTGCCGGCAACCCGGGGCTAGCGGCAACCGGGGAGCTGTTTTTT	TRBD2	TRBV7-8	TRBJ2-2	15	.
CASSRDRGENQPQHF	TGTGCCAGCTCACGCGACAGGGGCGAGAATCAGCCCCAGCATTTT	TRBD1	TRBV18	TRBJ1-5	15	.
CASSPEVVDYEQYF	TGCGCCAGCAGCCCCGAGGTGGTTGATTACGAGCAGTACTTC	.	TRBV4-3	TRBJ2-7	14	.
CASSSMEGSETQYF	TGTGCCAGCAGTTCTATGGAGGGAAGTGAGACCCAGTACTTC	.	TRBV7-9	TRBJ2-5	14	.
CASATKLLWRYAFF	TGTGCCAGCGCGACAAAACTCCTTTGGCGATACGCTTTCTTT	.	TRBV12-1	TRBJ1-1	14	.
CASSLGLAGDNEQFF	TGTGCCAGCAGCTTAGGGCTAGCGGGAGACAATGAGCAGTTCTTC	TRBD2	TRBV7-3	TRBJ2-1	15	.
CASSPILGQGVYGYTF	TGCGCCAGCAGCCCTATCCTAGGACAGGGAGTGTATGGCTACACCTTC	TRBD1	TRBV4-3	TRBJ1-2	16	once
CASGAGQDTEAFF	TGCGCCAGCGGCGCCGGTCAGGACACTGAAGCTTTCTTT	.	TRBV5-1	TRBJ1-1	13	.
CASSFQGRYGYTF	TGTGCCAGCAGTTTTCAGGGGCGATATGGCTACACCTTC	.	TRBV28	TRBJ1-2	13	.
CAWSEQAIQYF	TGTGCCTGGAGTGAACAGGCCATTCAGTACTTC	.	TRBV30	TRBJ2-4	11	few
CASSLGAGVPGNQPQHF	TGTGCCAGCAGCTTAGGGGCGGGGGTTCCGGGCAATCAGCCCCAGCATTTT	.	TRBV7-9	TRBJ1-5	17	.
CAPIWGGDYVHNEQFF	TGTGCCCCTATATGGGGGGGCGACTACGTACACAATGAGCAGTTCTTC	.	TRBV27	TRBJ2-1	16	.
CATRPDSTYEQYF	TGTGCCACCAGACCAGACAGTACCTACGAGCAGTACTTC	.	TRBV7-8	TRBJ2-7	13	.
CSAPGTQQFF	TGCAGTGCCCCCGGGACTCAGCAGTTCTTC	.	TRBV20-1	TRBJ2-1	10	once
CASSLQGFGDTGELFF	TGTGCCAGCAGCTTACAGGGCTTCGGAGACACCGGGGAGCTGTTTTTT	.	TRBV11-2	TRBJ2-2	16	.
CSVARSGTGELFF	TGCAGCGTTGCCAGGAGCGGCACCGGGGAGCTGTTTTTT	.	TRBV29-1	TRBJ2-2	13	.
CASTLAGGAYNEQFF	TGTGCCAGCACTTTAGCGGGAGGTGCGTACAATGAGCAGTTCTTC	TRBD2	TRBV27	TRBJ2-1	15	.
CASSYSTGGEQYF	TGTGCCAGCAGTTACTCGACCGGGGGCGAGCAGTACTTC	.	TRBV6-5	TRBJ2-7	13	.
CASTTTNYGYTF	TGTGCCAGCACCACAACTAACTATGGCTACACCTTC	.	TRBV2	TRBJ1-2	12	.
CASSLGGSDGYTF	TGTGCCAGCAGCTTAGGTGGGAGTGATGGCTACACCTTC	.	TRBV7-6	TRBJ1-2	13	.
CATSDRAAGNTIYF	TGTGCCACCTCAGACAGGGCGGCTGGAAACACCATATATTTT	TRBD1	TRBV19	TRBJ1-3	14	.
CASSPPFGSRTYEQYF	TGTGCCAGTAGTCCCCCCTTCGGGTCGCGAACCTACGAGCAGTACTTC	.	TRBV19	TRBJ2-7	16	.
CASSTEGYEQYF	TGTGCCAGCAGCACGGAGGGCTATGAGCAGTACTTC	.	TRBV7-9	TRBJ2-7	12	.
CASRVTGEAFF	TGTGCCAGCAGGGTTACAGGGGAAGCTTTCTTT	.	TRBV2	TRBJ1-1	11	.
CASSLIQGDNEQFF	TGTGCCAGCAGTTTAATCCAGGGTGACAATGAGCAGTTCTTC	.	TRBV27	TRBJ2-1	14	.
CASSDQGTYEQYF	TGTGCCAGTAGTGATCAGGGTACCTACGAGCAGTACTTC	.	TRBV19	TRBJ2-7	13	.
CASRGAVQPQHF	TGTGCCAGCAGGGGGGCAGTCCAGCCCCAGCATTTT	.	TRBV28	TRBJ1-5	12	.
CAWSSGLNNEQFF	TGTGCCTGGAGTTCAGGACTAAACAATGAGCAGTTCTTC	.	TRBV30	TRBJ2-1	13	.
CSVGITGMNTEAFF	TGCAGCGTGGGTATAACAGGGATGAACACTGAAGCTTTCTTT	.	TRBV29-1	TRBJ1-1	14	.
CASSYGGRQPQHF	TGTGCCAGCAGCTATGGCGGGCGTCAGCCCCAGCATTTT	.	TRBV7-6	TRBJ1-5	13	.
CASSVAGYGELFF	TGTGCCAGCAGCGTAGCGGGGTACGGGGAGCTGTTTTTT	.	TRBV9	TRBJ2-2	13	.
CASTTRQEAFF	TGTGCCAGCACTACTCGACAGGAAGCTTTCTTT	.	TRBV28	TRBJ1-1	11	.
CASSPWTSGYYNEQFF	TGTGCCAGTAGTCCTTGGACTAGCGGTTACTACAATGAGCAGTTCTTC	TRBD2	TRBV19	TRBJ2-1	16	.
CASSRDRGKGYTF	TGTGCCAGCAGCCGAGACAGGGGTAAGGGCTACACCTTC	TRBD1	TRBV27	TRBJ1-2	13	.
CASSELGTGSNEQFF	TGTGCCAGCAGTGAATTGGGGACTGGTAGCAATGAGCAGTTCTTC	.	TRBV25-1	TRBJ2-1	15	.
CASSHLGPNYGYTF	TGCGCCAGCAGCCATCTGGGCCCCAACTATGGCTACACCTTC	.	TRBV4-3	TRBJ1-2	14	.
CASSIRGRGPNEKLFF	TGTGCCAGTAGTATCAGGGGCCGGGGCCCTAATGAAAAACTGTTTTTT	.	TRBV19	TRBJ1-4	16	.
CASSQDQGTNSPLHF	TGTGCCAGCAGCCAAGATCAGGGGACGAATTCACCCCTCCACTTT	.	TRBV4-2	TRBJ1-6	15	.
CATSRDGLAGDGDTGELFF	TGTGCCACCAGCAGAGATGGACTAGCGGGGGATGGGGACACCGGGGAGCTGTTTTTT	TRBD2	TRBV15	TRBJ2-2	19	.
CASGTRDSSYEQYF	TGCGCCAGCGGAACCCGGGACAGCTCCTACGAGCAGTACTTC	TRBD1	TRBV5-1	TRBJ2-7	14	.
CASRSRSGNTIYF	TGTGCCAGCAGATCGCGCTCTGGAAACACCATATATTTT	.	TRBV6-5	TRBJ1-3	13	few
CASSLGRNQPQHF	TGCGCCAGCAGTCTCGGGAGAAATCAGCCCCAGCATTTT	.	TRBV5-1	TRBJ1-5	13	.
CATSRVTGAATEAFF	TGTGCCACCAGCAGAGTCACAGGGGCGGCCACTGAAGCTTTCTTT	TRBD1	TRBV15	TRBJ1-1	15	.
CATQGFRDSPLHF	TGTGCCACCCAGGGGTTTCGCGATTCACCCCTCCACTTT	.	TRBV2	TRBJ1-6	13	.
CASSFSGGRTDTQYF	TGTGCCAGCAGTTTCTCTGGCGGGAGAACAGATACGCAGTATTTT	TRBD2	TRBV28	TRBJ2-3	15	once
CASSQDAGAYQETQYF	TGTGCCAGCAGCCAAGATGCTGGGGCTTACCAAGAGACCCAGTACTTC	.	TRBV14	TRBJ2-5	16	.
CASSPTGQEQYF	TGCGCCAGCAGCCCGACAGGCCAGGAGCAGTACTTC	.	TRBV4-1	TRBJ2-7	12	.